The sequence of this T cell receptor (beta chain) was determined in a study of blood T cell repertoires in COVID-19 (dated by TCRdb to the early 2020s). About the investigation overall: Samples covering the acute and convalescent phases of COVID-19 were provided by collaborators in the United States, Italy and Spain. The prospective study material was composed of cDNA or gDNA derived from T cells, B-cell-depleted T cells, or PBMCs. Deeply sampled blood TCRbeta repertoires from subjects exposed to, actively infected with, or recovered from COVID-19 were included in the dataset. The repertoires were made available in a free public database intended to serve as a resource for research on the immune response to SARS-CoV-2. Samples were obtained from the ongoing ImmuneRACE study (first 160 participants) and from over 1,000 subjects provided by 6 global collaborators. Nearly every sample came with metadata listing a de-identified subject ID, COVID-19 status, age in years and sex. Where HLA class I and class II types were available, the types were taken from metadata supplied by the sample provider, not from assay-based typing.

What the study reported, not specific to this receptor: How much clinical and demographic metadata was included differed by source and by participant, and the metadata was provided uncurated.

This clone was observed once. The antigen it binds to is not known. Per-base quality was not reported, and no clone a single base away is much larger than it. TCRbeta CDR3 regions were amplified from genomic DNA using the immunoSEQ Assay, a bias-controlled multiplex PCR. The study's processing was this. The number of nucleated cells in each sample was estimated by amplification of reference gene primers within the assay. To quantify the absolute abundance of each unique TCRbeta CDR3 rearrangement, sequence reads were collapsed and filtered. Productive Simpson clonality was computed per sample as the square root of Simpson's diversity index over productive rearrangements. Here the immuneACCESS table is served through TCRdb, limited to in-frame sequences with V and J called. Missing clones are a known gap in these copies; in checked studies unresolved V genes cover under half, and the rest lacks a known reason. V and J calls plus clone size are reproduced from that table; the DNA served to infer D and trimming. Recorded for this sample are over 50,000 clones; more than 90% of them occurred a single time. The ten largest clones take up around 6.5% of the sample.

Each collaborating institution followed its own protocols to collect whole blood in K2EDTA tubes. For TCRbeta analysis, collaborators shipped samples in one of three forms: frozen whole blood, isolated PBMCs, or DNA extracted from either of those sample types. The sequencing sample was made of peripheral blood. This clonotype was sampled from a man aged 45 to 65 with active COVID-19.

The DNA sequence is given as TGTGCCAGCAGCCCCAGTACGGGGTGGGGCTACACCTTC. Its protein product is CASSPSTGWGYTF. The chain employs TRBV3-1 (or the pseudogene TRBV3-2) and TRBJ1-2; no D gene can be assigned with confidence. The trim is 4 bases for V and 8 bases for J, with a gap of 14 bases between the germline ends. The germline V gene encodes CDR1 LGHDT and CDR2 YNNKEL (reference sequence). Counted from cysteine to phenylalanine, this CDR3 has 13 amino acids. CDR3 DNA is the only sequence kept; it has 39 bases, read in frame from the first base.